One sample yielded the 11 T cell receptor beta chains listed below, sequenced in a study of early T cells in non-severe SARS-CoV-2 infection. TCRdb re-called the 5' RACE reads through MiXCR, storing one row per CDR3 protein. The sample shows approximately 88,000 distinct CDR3 sequences, about an eighth of them seen only once. What was sequenced was whole blood. The receptor source for this set is an adult who was a healthcare worker with PCR-confirmed SARS-CoV-2 infection or an uninfected control (not recorded which).

This clonotype has just a few counts. The chain carries TRBV11-1 and TRBJ2-3; 13 bases fit TRBD2. Germline V lookup: CDR1 SGHAT, CDR2 FQDESV (reference sequence). This CDR3 is built from 15 residues. V gave up 6 bases and J gave up 6 bases; unmatched junction bases: 6. DNA of the CDR3: TGTGCCAGCAGACGGACTAGCGGGGGCGCGGATACGCAGTATTTT. It specifies CASRRTSGGADTQYF.

This clonotype has just a few counts. The chain has TRBV27 and TRBJ1-1; D unclear. Germline V gene lookup returns CDR1 MNHEY and CDR2 SMNVEV (reference sequence). The V end was cut by 2 bases, the J end by 1 base, with 11 bases between. This CDR3 contains 15 residues. DNA of the CDR3: TGTGCCAGCAGTTTACGTTTGGCAGCGAACACTGAAGCTTTCTTT. Encoded protein: CASSLRLAANTEAFF.

The rearrangement uses TRBV10-3 and TRBJ2-1; TRBD2 matches 7 bases. Germline trimming cut 2 bases from V and 6 bases from J; bases unmatched to any gene: 4. The CDR3 is 14 residues long. From germline, CDR1 is ENHRY and CDR2 SYGVKD. This CDR3 reads CAISEGLVPNEQFF. DNA for the CDR3: TGTGCCATCAGTGAGGGACTAGTACCCAATGAGCAGTTCTTC.

This clonotype was seen at least ten times. The chain couples TRBV30 to TRBJ1-2; TRBD1 might be the D (5 bases). The ends were cut back, 7 bases at V and 4 bases at J, with 16 bases in the middle. Germline CDR1 reads GTSNPN; CDR2 reads SVGIG (reference sequence). The CDR3 loop spans 13 amino acids. CDR3 DNA sequence: TGTGCCTCCCGCGGGGGTCATTCCTATGGCTACACCTTC. Protein: CASRGGHSYGYTF. Together with reference TRBV30 and TRBJ1-2, the CDR3 gives the full variable domain: SQTIHQWPATLVQPVGSPLSLECTVEGTSNPNLYWYRQAAGRGLQLLFYSVGIGQISSEVPQNLSASRPQDRQFILSSKKLLLSDSGFYLCASRGGHSYGYTFGSGTRLTVV.

This clonotype was seen a handful of times. This rearrangement joins TRBV12-5 to TRBJ2-5; TRBD2 agrees at 9 bases. J lost 2 bases, V lost 3 bases, and 10 bases had no gene match. The CDR3 runs 17 residues. The germline CDR1 and CDR2 sequences are LGHNT and FRNRAP. The CDR3 nucleotides are TGTGCTAGTGGTTTTCCGAGCGGGGGGCCACCTCAAGAGACCCAGTACTTC. Its translation is CASGFPSGGPPQETQYF. The variable domain in full, completed from reference TRBV12-5 and TRBJ2-5, reads DARVTQTPRHKVTEMGQEVTMRCQPILGHNTVFWYRQTMMQGLELLAYFRNRAPLDDSGMPKDRFSAEMPDATLATLKIQPSEPRDSAVYFCASGFPSGGPPQETQYFGPGTRLLVL.

There are a few counts of this clonotype. V usage is TRBV11-2 and J usage is TRBJ2-2; unclear D gene. This CDR3 is 16 amino acids long. The V end was cut by 2 bases, the J end by 1 base, with 11 bases between. From germline, CDR1 is SGHAT and CDR2 FQNNGV. The CDR3 DNA is TGTGCCAGCAGCTTATTCCGGGCTAAGAACACCGGGGAGCTGTTTTTT. This gives the protein CASSLFRAKNTGELFF.

This sequence joins TRBV29-1 and TRBJ2-1; D may match TRBD1 or TRBD2 (7 bases each). V lost 6 bases, J lost 0 bases, and 18 bases lay in between. The germline V gene has CDR1 SQVTM and CDR2 ANQGSEA. The length of the CDR3 is 16 residues. CDR3 in amino acids: CSVVRARGGSYNEQFF. In nucleotides, the CDR3 is TGCAGCGTCGTACGCGCCAGGGGGGGCTCCTACAATGAGCAGTTCTTC.

This clonotype showed up many times. J is TRBJ2-7 and V is TRBV19; no clear D gene. Per the germline V gene, CDR1 is LNHDA and CDR2 is SQIVND (reference sequence). This CDR3 region has 12 residues. Trimming left V 5 bases short and J 3 bases short, with 8 bases between. CDR3 region: CASSHGNYEQYF. In nucleotides, the CDR3 is TGTGCCAGTAGTCACGGAAACTACGAGCAGTACTTC.

The V gene is TRBV7-9, the J gene TRBJ1-4; the match to TRBD1 covers 10 bases. Per the germline V gene, CDR1 is SEHNR and CDR2 is FQNEAQ (reference sequence). V was pared by 5 bases and J by 4 bases, with 7 bases of the junction left unmatched. The CDR3 has 16 residues. The CDR3, as DNA: TGTGCCAGCAGCGCCCGGGACAGGGGTTATAATGAAAAACTGTTTTTT. The encoded protein is CASSARDRGYNEKLFF.

As regards this clonotype: It may be a read error: a sequence one base away is much more abundant. The chain uses TRBV2 and TRBJ2-5, with D perhaps given as TRBD1 or TRBD2 (5 bases each). Germline V gene sequence: CDR1 SNHLY, CDR2 FYNNEI. The CDR3 runs to 15 residues. The V end lost 2 bases, the J end lost 6 bases, and 16 bases lay between the germline ends. The CDR3 protein is CASSESRGRVQTQYF. In DNA, the CDR3 is TGTGCCAGCAGTGAAAGCCGGGGCAGGGTACAGACCCAGTACTTC. Full variable domain (rest looked up from reference TRBV2 and TRBJ2-5): EPEVTQTPSHQVTQMGQEVILRCVPISNHLYFYWYRQILGQKVEFLVSFYNNEISEKSEIFDDQFSVERPDGSNFTLKIRSTKLEDSAMYFCASSESRGRVQTQYFGPGTRLLVL.

This clonotype has ten or more counts. The chain combines TRBV19 with TRBJ2-1, with D possibly matching TRBD2 (5 bases). The CDR3 is 14 amino acids. The germline gives CDR1 LNHDA, CDR2 SQIVND (reference sequence). V was shortened by 5 bases and J by 8 bases, with 16 bases between the two germline ends. In DNA form, the CDR3 reads TGTGCCAGTAGTCCGGACTGGTTTGAAGATGAGCAGTTCTTC. The encoded protein is CASSPDWFEDEQFF.